The 29 T cell receptor beta chains presented below share a single source sample, sequenced in a study of Ad26.COV2.S vaccination and SARS-CoV-2 variants (dated by TCRdb to about 2021). According to the study, the label for this sample's treatment or condition signals: about 20 received Ad26.COV2.S at low or high dose, single or two shots; 5 received placebo; per-sample allocation not given. For vaccine and placebo recipients, repertoires were sequenced using samples collected on day 63 after the first injection. Receptor amplification or capture employed the immunoSEQ multiplex PCR assay. TCRdb holds this immuneACCESS table with in-frame rearrangements only. Some clones are missing; in checked studies, unresolved V genes explain under half, and the rest has no known cause. The sample table shows approximately 400,000 clones, and 83% are seen once. Almost 7.5% of the sample is held by the ten biggest clonotypes.

Sequences were derived from peripheral blood, sampled in a trial of Ad26.COV2.S vaccine versus placebo. All receptors derive from a person aged 18-65 years who received the Ad26.COV2.S COVID-19 vaccine or a placebo.

This clone was picked up one time. The chain uses TRBV5-4 and TRBJ2-3; D is unresolved. From germline, CDR1 is SGHNT and CDR2 YYREEE (reference sequence). The length of the CDR3 is 14 residues. V lost 9 bases, J lost 3 bases, and 17 bases lay in between. The DNA for the CDR3 is TGTGCCATCCGGGTCCCCTCTGGGACAGATACGCAGTATTTT. It codes for CAIRVPSGTDTQYF.

The genes are TRBV30 and TRBJ2-5, with 14 bases that match TRBD2. With 4 bases clipped from V and 5 bases from J, the junction kept 9 bases outside the gene matches. Germline CDR1 and CDR2: GTSNPN and SVGIG (reference sequence). The CDR3 extends over 16 amino acids. The DNA of the CDR3 is TGTGCCTGGACCCACGGACTAGCGGGAGGAGGGGAGACCCAGTACTTC. Protein product: CAWTHGLAGGGETQYF.

This clone was picked up one time. This sequence joins TRBV11-1 and TRBJ2-5; the match to TRBD2 covers 9 bases. Germline CDR1 SGHAT, CDR2 FQDESV (reference sequence). The CDR3 spans 15 residues. J gave up 3 bases and V 5 bases, and 7 bases lay outside the gene matches. The CDR3 region has the DNA TGTGCCAGCAGCACAGCGGGGGGCGAGGAAGAGACCCAGTACTTC. Its protein is CASSTAGGEEETQYF. The full variable domain, completed using reference TRBV11-1 and TRBJ2-5, is EAEVAQSPRYKITEKSQAVAFWCDPISGHATLYWYRQILGQGPELLVQFQDESVVDDSQLPKDRFSAERLKGVDSTLKIQPAELGDSAMYLCASSTAGGEEETQYFGPGTRLLVL.

V usage is TRBV5-4 and J usage is TRBJ1-6, with D unclear. V lost 0 bases, J lost 1 base, and 11 bases lay in between. This CDR3 is 17 amino acids long. Per germline, CDR1 SGHNT and CDR2 YYREEE (reference sequence). The CDR3 reads CASSLATGPSYNSPLHF. DNA for the CDR3: TGTGCCAGCAGCTTGGCTACGGGTCCGTCCTATAATTCACCCCTCCACTTT.

The rearrangement joins TRBV2 to TRBJ2-3; 9 bases are a match to TRBD1. From germline, CDR1 is SNHLY and CDR2 FYNNEI. V was pared by 5 bases and J by 6 bases, with 6 bases of the junction left unmatched. The CDR3 sequence is 14 residues long. In nucleotides, the CDR3 is TGTGCCAGCAGTAATACAGGGGGCTCGGATACGCAGTATTTT. It codes for CASSNTGGSDTQYF.

The chain links TRBV4-2 to TRBJ1-2; maybe TRBD1 (5 bases). V lost 2 bases and J 6 bases, leaving 16 bases between the germline ends. The germline V gene has CDR1 LGHNA and CDR2 YNFKEQ. The CDR3 runs 15 residues. CDR3 sequence: CASSQPGRYRHGYTF. CDR3 in DNA: TGTGCCAGCAGCCAACCGGGACGGTACCGGCATGGCTACACCTTC.

V and J are TRBV5-6 and TRBJ1-1; TRBD1 matches 12 bases. Germline CDR1 and CDR2: SGHDT and YYEEEE. There are 16 residues in the CDR3. The J segment lost 5 bases and the V segment lost 4 bases, leaving 9 bases of the junction unmatched. In DNA, the CDR3 is TGTGCCAGCAGCCTTCGGGGACAGGGGGCGGGGACTGAAGCTTTCTTT. It is translated as CASSLRGQGAGTEAFF.

The rearrangement links TRBV7-9 to TRBJ1-6; unclear D gene. CDR3 size: 14 residues. Germline loops: CDR1 SEHNR, CDR2 FQNEAQ (reference sequence). Trimming shortened V by 5 bases and J by 6 bases, and 11 bases separated the two germline ends. The DNA of the CDR3 is TGTGCCAGCAGCCTGGGTTGGGGTAATTCACCCCTCCACTTT. Its translation: CASSLGWGNSPLHF.

The J gene is TRBJ1-1, the V gene TRBV12-5; perhaps TRBD1 as D (5 bases). V lost 0 bases and J 0 bases, leaving 14 bases between the germline ends. CDR3 length: 17 residues. Germline loops: CDR1 LGHNT, CDR2 FRNRAP. CDR3 in DNA: TGTGCTAGTGGTTTGGTACGGGGGTTTTCAATGAACACTGAAGCTTTCTTT. Translating it yields CASGLVRGFSMNTEAFF.

The rearrangement joins TRBV19 to TRBJ2-2, with TRBD2 identical over 12 bases. J was trimmed by 8 bases and V by 5 bases; bases with no gene match: 6. CDR3 length: 15 amino acids. Germline values: CDR1 LNHDA, CDR2 SQIVND (reference sequence). This CDR3 reads CASSAGLAGLGELFF. In nucleotides, the CDR3 is TGTGCCAGTAGTGCGGGACTAGCGGGTCTTGGGGAGCTGTTTTTT.

This clone was counted only a few times. The chain employs TRBV15 and TRBJ1-6; TRBD1 agrees at 7 bases. CDR3 size: 15 residues. The V segment lost 3 bases and the J segment 6 bases; nucleotides outside the gene matches: 5. Germline-derived CDR1 and CDR2 are LNHNV and YYDKDF (reference sequence). The CDR3 DNA is TGTGCCACCAGCAGGCAAACAGGGGTTAATTCACCCCTCCACTTT. It codes for CATSRQTGVNSPLHF.

The chain couples TRBV21-1 to TRBJ1-5; the D call in the table, TRBD1, was not verified against the DNA. TRBV21-1 is a pseudogene segment. This CDR3 is built from 18 residues. CDR3 DNA: TGTGCCAGCAGCAAAAGGGACAGGGGGCTGCGATTCAATCAGCCCCAGCATTTT. Translation: CASSKRDRGLRFNQPQHF.

The DNA of the CDR3 is TGTGCCAGCAAACTTGGAAGGGAGGACACTGAAGCTTTCTTT. Translating gives CASKLGREDTEAFF. The rearrangement uses TRBV6-5 and TRBJ1-1; D is unclear. CDR3 size: 14 residues. Trimming left V 7 bases short and J 3 bases short, with 15 bases between. CDR1 and CDR2 from the germline V gene are MNHEY and SVGAGI.

The chain employs TRBV7-2 and TRBJ2-5; perhaps TRBD1 as D (6 bases). Germline loops: CDR1 SGHTA, CDR2 FQGNSA. This CDR3 comprises 13 residues. V lost 3 bases to trimming and J lost 6 bases, with 11 bases between them. The CDR3 is CASSLADRQTQYF. The CDR3 DNA sequence: TGTGCCAGCAGCTTGGCCGACAGGCAGACCCAGTACTTC.

This chain uses TRBV7-3 with TRBJ2-5, with 9 bases that match TRBD2. Germline V gene lookup returns CDR1 SGHTA and CDR2 FQGTGA. This CDR3 is 15 amino acids long. Trimming at V came to 2 bases and at J to 3 bases, leaving 4 bases not matched to a gene. CDR3 sequence: CASSLGSGRKETQYF. Here the CDR3 DNA reads TGTGCCAGCAGCTTAGGCAGCGGGAGGAAAGAGACCCAGTACTTC.

There are a few counts of this clone. This chain uses TRBV7-6 with TRBJ2-7; 7 bases are a match to TRBD2. CDR1 SGHVS and CDR2 FNYEAQ come from the germline V gene. V lost 5 bases and J lost 5; bases outside the gene matches: 12. The CDR3 consists of 15 residues. The CDR3 DNA sequence: TGTGCCAGCAGCCCGCCCGGGGGGATTATCCACGAGCAGTACTTC. The encoded protein is CASSPPGGIIHEQYF.

The rearrangement links TRBV6-2 or TRBV6-3 to TRBJ2-3; 7 bases map to TRBD2. V dropped 4 bases and J dropped 3; count of bases not matched to a gene: 7. Germline V lookup: CDR1 MNHEY, CDR2 SVGEGT. The length of the CDR3 is 15 residues. The CDR3 sequence: CASSFGGSITDTQYF. The CDR3 region has the DNA TGTGCCAGCAGTTTCGGGGGGAGCATAACAGATACGCAGTATTTT.

This chain links TRBV27 with TRBJ1-5; D not certain. Deletions cut 5 bases from V and 4 bases from J, with 12 bases between. Germline V gene data show CDR1 as MNHEY and CDR2 as SMNVEV (reference sequence). This CDR3 contains 14 residues. The CDR3 nucleotides are TGTGCCAGCAGTCCCCATGCCATTAATCAGCCCCAGCATTTT. Translation gives CASSPHAINQPQHF.

The chain couples TRBV27 to TRBJ2-3, with D maybe TRBD2 (6 bases). The CDR3 is made up of 17 amino acids. The ends were cut back, 5 bases at V and 6 bases at J, with 24 bases in the middle. The V gene's germline CDR1 is MNHEY and CDR2 SMNVEV (reference sequence). The CDR3 sequence: CASSPPLSVFREDTQYF. Written as DNA, the CDR3 is TGTGCCAGCAGTCCCCCCTTGTCTGTCTTTCGGGAGGATACGCAGTATTTT.

The chain carries TRBV5-1 and TRBJ1-2; D might be TRBD1 (5 bases). CDR1 is SGHRS, CDR2 YFSETQ, per germline. V lost 1 base to trimming and J lost 10 bases, with 20 bases between them. This CDR3 comprises 15 residues. CDR3 residues: CASSLTGLEGGDYTF. For the CDR3, the DNA is TGCGCCAGCAGCTTGACAGGTCTGGAGGGTGGTGACTACACCTTC.

This rearrangement joins TRBV9 to TRBJ2-3, with D possibly matching TRBD1 (5 bases). Germline lookup yields CDR1 SGDLS and CDR2 YYNGEE. This CDR3 region has 16 residues. V was clipped by 0 bases and J by 8 bases, with 19 bases between them. The CDR3 region has the DNA TGTGCCAGCAGCGTAGCGGTTGGCGTAAATCAGGGTACGCAGTATTTT. Encoded protein: CASSVAVGVNQGTQYF.

This clone was detected a few times. This rearrangement joins TRBV18 to TRBJ2-5; D not certain. CDR1 is KGHSH, CDR2 LQKENI, per germline. Trimming took off 4 bases at V and 5 bases at J, with 11 bases between the two ends. This CDR3 is 13 amino acids long. The DNA for the CDR3 is TGTGCCAGCTCACATCAGGTCCCCGAGACCCAGTACTTC. Translation gives CASSHQVPETQYF. Looking up the rest from reference TRBV18 and TRBJ2-5 gives the full variable domain: NAGVMQNPRHLVRRRGQEARLRCSPMKGHSHVYWYRQLPEEGLKFMVYLQKENIIDESGMPKERFSAEFPKEGPSILRIQQVVRGDSAAYFCASSHQVPETQYFGPGTRLLVL.

This clone has just one count. The rearrangement uses TRBV5-1 and TRBJ2-3; D uncertain. Per germline, CDR1 SGHRS and CDR2 YFSETQ. The germline V and J ends were trimmed by 1 base and 0 bases, with 18 bases remaining between them. The CDR3 covers 18 residues. The CDR3 nucleotides read TGCGCCAGCAGCTTGTGGAAGCAGATACCAACCAGCACAGATACGCAGTATTTT. Its protein is CASSLWKQIPTSTDTQYF.

Turning to this clone: An end of the junction does not agree with germline; a read error may underlie this. The chain links TRBV28 to TRBJ1-2, with a weak D call TRBD1 (5 bases). Germline loops: CDR1 MDHEN, CDR2 SYDVKM. The length of the CDR3 is 14 residues. In nucleotides, the CDR3 is TGTGCCAGCAGTTTATTGGCAGGGAACTACGGCTACACCTTC. It translates to CASSLLAGNYGYTF.

The CDR3: CASRYEGTF. Here the CDR3 DNA reads TGTGCCAGCAGATACGAGGGGACCTTC. The chain combines TRBV7-9 with TRBJ1-2; tentative D call: TRBD1 (5 bases). The germline V and J ends were trimmed by 6 bases and 14 bases, with 10 bases remaining between them. CDR1 is SEHNR, CDR2 FQNEAQ, per germline (reference sequence). The CDR3 length is 9 residues.

This clone has a single count. The chain joins TRBV6-6 to TRBJ1-1; 9 bases match TRBD1. V dropped 3 bases and J dropped 1; count of bases not matched to a gene: 3. The CDR3 totals 15 residues. Germline CDR1 MNHNY, CDR2 SVGAGI (reference sequence). The CDR3 protein is CASSYGQGKNTEAFF. As DNA, the CDR3 is TGTGCCAGCAGTTATGGACAGGGGAAGAACACTGAAGCTTTCTTT.

This clone turned up a few times. This chain links TRBV13 with TRBJ1-3; tentatively, D is TRBD1 (6 bases). The CDR3 is 14 residues long. Germline lookup yields CDR1 PRHDT and CDR2 FYEKMQ (reference sequence). Deletions cut 5 bases from V and 4 bases from J, with 12 bases between. CDR3 in DNA: TGTGCCAGCAGCGGGGGCGCGGACGGAAACACCATATATTTT. This codes for CASSGGADGNTIYF.

This chain joins TRBV5-6 and TRBJ2-4, with unresolved D. From germline, CDR1 is SGHDT and CDR2 YYEEEE. V lost 1 base to trimming and J lost 1 base, with 3 bases between them. The CDR3 loop spans 13 amino acids. The CDR3 reads CASSLRAKNIQYF. The DNA for the CDR3 is TGTGCCAGCAGCTTGAGGGCCAAAAACATTCAGTACTTC.

This clone has a single count. This rearrangement joins TRBV2 to TRBJ1-2; weak D call: TRBD1 (5 bases). Trimming removed 4 bases at V and 4 bases at J, with 10 bases between. CDR1 and CDR2 from the germline V gene are SNHLY and FYNNEI. The CDR3 contains 13 residues. The CDR3 DNA is TGTGCCAGCAGTGTTGGGGGTCCCTATGGCTACACCTTC. Translation: CASSVGGPYGYTF.